These 18 T cell receptor beta chains were sequenced from one sample in a study of cytomegalovirus exposure and HLA in healthy donors. The PCR ran on 60 Vbeta and 13 Jbeta primers. Here immunoSEQ multiplex PCR was the method, and the copy in TCRdb shows in-frame clones only, minus some. The sample consists of tens of thousands of clones, around 72% of them appearing once. The sample comprised PBMCs. The receptors come from a woman in her thirties or forties in good health and CMV-seropositive.

The J gene is TRBJ2-1, the V gene TRBV19, with 8 bases fitting TRBD2. Germline V gives CDR1 LNHDA, CDR2 SQIVND (reference sequence). Trimming removed 1 base from V and 11 bases from J; junction bases left unmatched: 10. This CDR3 contains 15 residues. The CDR3: CASSIVGGSGDKQFF. CDR3 in DNA: TGTGCCAGTAGTATAGTCGGGGGTAGCGGGGACAAGCAGTTCTTC.

The rearrangement uses TRBV9 and TRBJ1-2; 7 positions agree with TRBD1. CDR1 and CDR2 (germline): SGDLS, YYNGEE. The CDR3 spans 15 residues. V gave up 0 bases and J gave up 2 bases; unmatched junction bases: 4. The CDR3 loop is CASSVGLDRNYGYTF. The CDR3, as DNA: TGTGCCAGCAGCGTAGGACTGGACAGGAACTATGGCTACACCTTC. The whole variable domain, filled in from reference TRBV9 and TRBJ1-2, reads DSGVTQTPKHLITATGQRVTLRCSPRSGDLSVYWYQQSLDQGLQFLIQYYNGEERAKGNILERFSAQQFPDLHSELNLSSLELGDSALYFCASSVGLDRNYGYTFGSGTRLTVV.

The chain links TRBV5-1 to TRBJ2-1, with D possibly being TRBD2 (5 bases). V gave up 3 bases and J gave up 4 bases, with 17 bases separating them. This CDR3 has 16 residues. CDR1 is SGHRS and CDR2 is YFSETQ in the germline V gene. Written as DNA, the CDR3 is TGCGCCAGCAGCTGGAGGCTAGCCACATTTTACAATGAGCAGTTCTTC. Translating it yields CASSWRLATFYNEQFF.

Here the CDR3 reads CASSQTAEGAGYGYTF. The CDR3 DNA sequence: TGTGCCAGCAGCCAGACTGCGGAGGGGGCGGGCTATGGCTACACCTTC. The chain joins TRBV7-9 to TRBJ1-2; 7 nucleotides agree with TRBD1. The trim removed 5 bases at V and 4 bases at J, leaving 13 bases unmatched. This CDR3 contains 16 residues. Germline V gives CDR1 SEHNR, CDR2 FQNEAQ (reference sequence). The full variable domain, in which reference TRBV7-9 and TRBJ1-2 provide the parts outside the CDR3, is DTGVSQNPRHKITKRGQNVTFRCDPISEHNRLYWYRQTLGQGPEFLTYFQNEAQLEKSRLLSDRFSAERPKGSFSTLEIQRTEQGDSAMYLCASSQTAEGAGYGYTFGSGTRLTVV.

The rearrangement links TRBV5-6 to TRBJ2-3; 7 nucleotides align to TRBD2. Per germline, CDR1 SGHDT and CDR2 YYEEEE. V lost 5 bases to trimming and J lost 4 bases; unmatched junction nucleotides: 19. The CDR3 is 18 amino acids. As DNA, the CDR3 is TGTGCCAGCAGTTCCTTCGGCCGTCGGGGAGGGAGGGCAGATACGCAGTATTTT. Encoded protein: CASSSFGRRGGRADTQYF.

The rearrangement uses TRBV4-1 and TRBJ1-3; D call uncertain. Trimming removed 0 bases from V and 5 bases from J, with 11 bases in between. CDR1 and CDR2 from the germline V gene are MGHRA and YSYEKL. The CDR3 has 15 residues. CDR3 DNA sequence: TGCGCCAGCAGCCAAGACTCTAATTCGAGAAACACCATATATTTT. It encodes CASSQDSNSRNTIYF.

The V gene is TRBV2, the J gene TRBJ2-7; 9 bases are a match to TRBD2. The V gene's germline CDR1 is SNHLY and CDR2 FYNNEI. The V and J ends lost 5 bases and 2 bases, in that order; junction bases with no gene match: 16. This CDR3 contains 18 residues. CDR3 coding DNA: TGTGCCAGCAGTCTCCGAAGGGGATCGCGGGGGGGAACCTACGAGCAGTACTTC. It codes for CASSLRRGSRGGTYEQYF. The full variable domain, in which reference TRBV2 and TRBJ2-7 provide the parts outside the CDR3, is EPEVTQTPSHQVTQMGQEVILRCVPISNHLYFYWYRQILGQKVEFLVSFYNNEISEKSEIFDDQFSVERPDGSNFTLKIRSTKLEDSAMYFCASSLRRGSRGGTYEQYFGPGTRLTVT.

The chain recombines TRBV28 with TRBJ1-2; no clear D. V was trimmed by 5 bases and J by 6 bases, leaving 10 bases between them. Germline CDR1 is MDHEN and CDR2 is SYDVKM. The CDR3 totals 12 residues. The CDR3 reads CASSAGRDGYTF. The CDR3 DNA is TGTGCCAGCAGTGCCGGGAGGGATGGCTACACCTTC.

Notes on this clone: The junction and the germline gene differ at one end; a read error may be behind it. This rearrangement joins TRBV6-5 to TRBJ2-1; 7 bases match TRBD2. CDR3 length: 12 residues. Germline loops: CDR1 MNHEY, CDR2 SVGAGI. The CDR3 coding sequence is TGTGCCAGCAGCTCCCTGGGGAGGGAGCCGTTCTTC. Its protein product is CASSSLGREPFF.

This clone was seen just once. The chain uses TRBV9 and TRBJ1-4, with a weak D call TRBD1 (6 bases). The CDR3 spans 14 residues. Between the trimmed V and J ends, which lost 0 bases and 6 bases, there was a span of 9 bases. Per the germline V gene, CDR1 is SGDLS and CDR2 is YYNGEE. CDR3 region: CASSVVDSHEKLFF. Written as DNA, the CDR3 is TGTGCCAGCAGCGTAGTGGACAGCCATGAAAAACTGTTTTTT. Looking up the rest from reference TRBV9 and TRBJ1-4 gives the full variable domain: DSGVTQTPKHLITATGQRVTLRCSPRSGDLSVYWYQQSLDQGLQFLIQYYNGEERAKGNILERFSAQQFPDLHSELNLSSLELGDSALYFCASSVVDSHEKLFFGSGTQLSVL.

The chain links TRBV10-1 to TRBJ1-2; TRBD1 is a possible D gene (5 bases). Per the germline V gene, CDR1 is WNHNN and CDR2 is SYGVQD (reference sequence). The CDR3 covers 15 residues. V was cut by 3 bases and J by 5 bases, with 16 bases left in between. This CDR3 is CASSESTGDLYGYTF. CDR3 DNA sequence: TGCGCCAGCAGTGAATCTACAGGTGACCTTTATGGCTACACCTTC.

The chain couples TRBV2 to TRBJ2-2; 11 nucleotides match TRBD2. Germline V gene lookup returns CDR1 SNHLY and CDR2 FYNNEI. The CDR3 consists of 17 residues. V lost 5 bases, J lost 4 bases, and 9 bases stayed unmatched. The CDR3 region is CASSLAGGSEVTGELFF. Written as DNA, the CDR3 is TGTGCCAGCAGTTTAGCGGGGGGGAGTGAGGTCACCGGGGAGCTGTTTTTT.

This clone has a handful of counts. CDR3 DNA sequence: TGTGCCAGCAGCCTCCAAGAGACCCAGTACTTC. It yields the protein CASSLQETQYF. The rearrangement joins TRBV7-8 to TRBJ2-5; D is uncertain. The V end lost 5 bases, the J end lost 1 base, and 2 bases lay between the germline ends. This CDR3 spans 11 amino acids. Germline CDR1 SGHVS, CDR2 FQNEAQ.

The rearrangement links TRBV2 to TRBJ1-6, with 9 bases fitting TRBD1. Germline V lookup: CDR1 SNHLY, CDR2 FYNNEI. The CDR3 has 15 residues. With V trimmed by 4 bases and J by 6 bases, 4 bases remained unmatched. The CDR3 DNA is TGTGCCAGCAGTGTTTCGGGACAGGGTAATTCACCCCTCCACTTT. Its protein product is CASSVSGQGNSPLHF.

The gene calls are TRBV19 and TRBJ1-3; 7 nucleotides align to TRBD1. The CDR3 has 15 amino acids. The V and J ends lost 6 bases and 2 bases, in that order; junction bases with no gene match: 7. Per the germline V gene, CDR1 is LNHDA and CDR2 is SQIVND (reference sequence). The CDR3 loop reads CASRITGEAGNTIYF. The CDR3 nucleotides are TGTGCCAGTAGGATTACAGGGGAGGCTGGAAACACCATATATTTT.

This clone was counted once. The chain links TRBV18 to TRBJ1-1, with D possibly being TRBD1 (6 bases). CDR1 is KGHSH and CDR2 is LQKENI in the germline V gene. This CDR3 contains 14 residues. V lost 5 bases to trimming and J lost 3 bases, with 13 bases between them. The CDR3 nucleotides read TGTGCCAGCTCAGACACAGGGTCAGACACTGAAGCTTTCTTT. Residues: CASSDTGSDTEAFF.

CDR3 sequence (DNA): TGTGCCAGTAGTTCGGGGAGGGCGGGCAATCAGCCCCAGCATTTT. Translating gives CASSSGRAGNQPQHF. The chain combines TRBV19 with TRBJ1-5; D ambiguous. The CDR3 is 15 residues long. V was shortened by 5 bases and J by 2 bases, with 13 bases between the two germline ends. CDR1 and CDR2 from the germline V gene are LNHDA and SQIVND (reference sequence).

The chain links TRBV6-1 to TRBJ1-2; the D gene is possibly TRBD1 (5 bases). The CDR3 contains 14 residues. In germline, CDR1 is MNHNS, CDR2 SASEGT. V lost 6 bases and J lost 0, with 11 bases in between. DNA for the CDR3: TGTGCCAGCAGCCGACAGATAACTAACTATGGCTACACCTTC. Translation: CASSRQITNYGYTF.